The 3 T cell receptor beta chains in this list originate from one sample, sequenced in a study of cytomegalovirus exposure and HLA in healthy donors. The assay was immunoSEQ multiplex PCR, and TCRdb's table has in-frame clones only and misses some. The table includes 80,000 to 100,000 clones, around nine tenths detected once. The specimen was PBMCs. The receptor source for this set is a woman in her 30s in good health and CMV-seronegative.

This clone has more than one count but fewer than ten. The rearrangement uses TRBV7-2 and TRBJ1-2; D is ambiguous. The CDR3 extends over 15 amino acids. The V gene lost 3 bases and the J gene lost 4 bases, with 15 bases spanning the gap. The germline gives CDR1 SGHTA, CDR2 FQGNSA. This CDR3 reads CASSFAVPDSYGYTF. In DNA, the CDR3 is TGTGCCAGCAGCTTCGCAGTCCCTGATTCCTATGGCTACACCTTC. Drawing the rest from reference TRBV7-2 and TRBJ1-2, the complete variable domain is GAGVSQSPSNKVTEKGKDVELRCDPISGHTALYWYRQSLGQGLEFLIYFQGNSAPDKSGLPSDRFSAERTGGSVSTLTIQRTQQEDSAVYLCASSFAVPDSYGYTFGSGTRLTVV.

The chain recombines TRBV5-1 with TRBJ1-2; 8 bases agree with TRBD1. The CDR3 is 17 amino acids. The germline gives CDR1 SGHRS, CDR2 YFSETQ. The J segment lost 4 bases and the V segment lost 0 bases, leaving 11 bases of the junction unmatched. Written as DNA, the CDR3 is TGCGCCAGCAGCTTGGGTGGACAGGGCGTCTACTCCTATGGCTACACCTTC. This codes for CASSLGGQGVYSYGYTF.

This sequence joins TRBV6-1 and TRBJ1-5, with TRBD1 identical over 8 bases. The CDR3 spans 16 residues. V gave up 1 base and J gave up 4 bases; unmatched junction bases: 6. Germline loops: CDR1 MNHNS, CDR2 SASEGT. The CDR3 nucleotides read TGTGCCAGCAGTGAAGGGACAGGGTTAACAAATCAGCCCCAGCATTTT. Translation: CASSEGTGLTNQPQHF.